One sample yielded the 5 T cell receptor beta chains listed below, sequenced in a study of response to subunit inactivated influenza vaccine. TCRdb itself ran the RT-PCR reads through MiXCR, one entry per CDR3 protein. The table lists hundreds of thousands of distinct CDR3 sequences, 14% of them singletons. The sequenced sample was PBMCs from blood, obtained less than 15 days before vaccination. These receptors all stem from a man between 45 and 60 years old who received an inactivated influenza vaccine.

This clonotype was detected only a few times. V usage is TRBV6-5 and J usage is TRBJ2-3, with TRBD1 matching 7 bases. Germline assignment: CDR1 MNHEY and CDR2 SVGAGI. Germline trimming cut 5 bases from V and 9 bases from J; bases unmatched to any gene: 2. The CDR3 spans 11 residues. The CDR3 sequence is CASSRGHTQYF. The CDR3 coding sequence is TGTGCCAGCAGTAGGGGGCACACGCAGTATTTT.

The chain is built from TRBV10-1 and TRBJ2-2, with D maybe TRBD1 (6 bases). The germline gives CDR1 WNHNN, CDR2 SYGVQD (reference sequence). The V gene lost 8 bases and the J gene lost 8 bases, with 15 bases spanning the gap. CDR3 length equals 13 residues. CDR3 sequence: CASRDIESGELFF. The DNA for the CDR3 is TGCGCCAGCCGGGACATCGAATCTGGGGAGCTGTTTTTT.

The gene calls are TRBV10-3 and TRBJ2-7; D gene uncertain. Germline V gene sequence: CDR1 ENHRY, CDR2 SYGVKD. V gave up 0 bases and J gave up 3 bases, with 9 bases separating them. CDR3 length equals 14 residues. Written as DNA, the CDR3 is TGTGCCATCAGTGAGTCGAACGCAGGCTACGAGCAGTACTTC. This translates into CAISESNAGYEQYF.

CDR3 in DNA: TGCAGCGTTGATCTGGGACTAGCGGGAGGCTACGAGCAGTACTTC. Its protein is CSVDLGLAGGYEQYF. The V and J genes are TRBV29-1 and TRBJ2-7, with 15 bases aligning to TRBD2. Germline V gives CDR1 SQVTM, CDR2 ANQGSEA. The CDR3 runs 15 residues. V shed 3 bases and J 3 bases; nucleotides not matched to a gene: 3.

The rearrangement uses TRBV7-8 and TRBJ2-2, with TRBD2 as a possible D gene (5 bases). In germline, CDR1 is SGHVS, CDR2 FQNEAQ. The CDR3 is made up of 15 amino acids. V lost 4 bases to trimming and J lost 4 bases, with 13 bases between them. The CDR3 protein is CASSSRPAATGELFF. The CDR3 DNA reads as TGTGCCAGCAGCTCCCGGCCAGCGGCCACCGGGGAGCTGTTTTTT.